Below, 22 T cell receptor beta chains from the same sample are listed, as sequenced in a study of blood T cells in healthy people across ages (dated by TCRdb to about 2015). The library was produced with 5' RACE. The run used an Illumina HiSeq 2500. A second 7 to 11 cycle PCR used a sample-barcoded 5' primer and a J-beta primer mix. TCRdb cleaned the public reads at Q25 with fastp, built clones with MiXCR and kept in-frame beta chains. Rows with one shared CDR3 protein collapse into an entry with the most common genes and DNA. In this sample the table shows some 1.4 million distinct CDR3 sequences, about 40% of which occur a single time. The ten biggest clones cover approximately 7.9% of the sample. The sample comprised blood. These receptors all come from a woman aged 18 to 35 in good health.

The gene calls are TRBV29-1 and TRBJ1-1; D is uncertain. The CDR3 is 12 amino acids. The V gene's germline CDR1 is SQVTM and CDR2 ANQGSEA. Written as DNA, the CDR3 is TGCAGTGCCGCAACAGTGAACACTGAAGCTTTCTTT. Amino acid sequence: CSAATVNTEAFF.

V and J are TRBV4-1 and TRBJ2-7, with D possibly matching TRBD2 (6 bases). Germline CDR1 and CDR2: MGHRA and YSYEKL. Trimming removed 0 bases from V and 4 bases from J, with 16 bases in between. The CDR3 runs 16 residues. The CDR3 bases are TGCGCCAGCAGCCAAGAGGCGGGACTCCTTATTTACGAGCAGTACTTC. It specifies CASSQEAGLLIYEQYF.

The chain carries TRBV7-6 and TRBJ1-3; the match to TRBD1 covers 9 bases. With 3 bases clipped from V and 1 base from J, the junction kept 4 bases outside the gene matches. This CDR3 has 16 residues. CDR1 SGHVS and CDR2 FNYEAQ come from the germline V gene. The DNA of the CDR3 is TGTGCCAGCAGCTTCGGGACAGGGCAATCTGGAAACACCATATATTTT. This translates into CASSFGTGQSGNTIYF. Full variable domain (outside the CDR3, taken from reference TRBV7-6 and TRBJ1-3): GAGVSQSPRYKVTKRGQDVALRCDPISGHVSLYWYRQALGQGPEFLTYFNYEAQQDKSGLPNDRFSAERPEGSISTLTIQRTEQRDSAMYRCASSFGTGQSGNTIYFGEGSWLTVV.

In its sample, this clonotype was seen a few times. The chain combines TRBV12-3 or TRBV12-4 with TRBJ2-5; TRBD2 aligns across 14 bases. CDR3 length: 18 amino acids. Trimming at V came to 3 bases and at J to 4 bases, leaving 10 bases not matched to a gene. CDR3 DNA: TGTGCCAGCAGTTTCAGGGGACTAGCGGGGGACCGAGGAGAGACCCAGTACTTC. Protein sequence: CASSFRGLAGDRGETQYF.

This clonotype was observed once. V is TRBV29-1 and J is TRBJ2-2; D might be TRBD2 (6 bases). There are 13 residues in the CDR3. Germline values: CDR1 SQVTM, CDR2 ANQGSEA. V was cut by 1 base and J by 3 bases, with 6 bases left in between. The CDR3 region is CSVEGGDTGELFF. In nucleotides, the CDR3 is TGCAGCGTTGAAGGCGGGGACACCGGGGAGCTGTTTTTT.

This clonotype turned up a few times. J is TRBJ2-1 and V is TRBV12-3 or TRBV12-4; weak D call: TRBD2 (5 bases). V lost 2 bases to trimming and J lost 2 bases, with 13 bases between them. This CDR3 has 16 amino acids. CDR3 amino acids: CASSLKGSGTYNEQFF. CDR3 sequence (DNA): TGTGCCAGCAGTTTAAAAGGGTCGGGGACCTACAATGAGCAGTTCTTC.

This clonotype was counted between two and nine times. V is TRBV3-1 and J is TRBJ2-1, with TRBD2 as a possible D gene (6 bases). Germline V gene sequence: CDR1 LGHDT, CDR2 YNNKEL (reference sequence). V was trimmed by 10 bases and J by 8 bases, leaving 18 bases between them. The CDR3 is 13 residues long. This chain's CDR3 is CATTTRGVHEQFF. As DNA, the CDR3 is TGTGCCACAACGACCCGCGGGGTCCATGAGCAGTTCTTC.

V is TRBV7-2 and J is TRBJ2-7, with 9 bases aligning to TRBD1. The CDR3 totals 14 residues. V lost 5 bases, J lost 3 bases, and 5 bases stayed unmatched. Germline CDR1 and CDR2: SGHTA and FQGNSA. The CDR3 DNA sequence: TGTGCCAGCAGCGTGAACAGGGGGCGCTACGAGCAGTACTTC. Encoded protein: CASSVNRGRYEQYF.

CDR3 bases: TGCAGTGCTAGAGATTTTCGGAATGAGCAGTTCTTC. It encodes CSARDFRNEQFF. The chain combines TRBV20-1 with TRBJ2-1, with unresolved D. Germline-derived CDR1 and CDR2 are DFQATT and SNEGSKA (reference sequence). This CDR3 region has 12 residues. Trimming shortened V by 0 bases and J by 7 bases, and 7 bases separated the two germline ends.

This chain connects TRBV27 to TRBJ2-3, with 12 bases aligning to TRBD2. In germline, CDR1 is MNHEY, CDR2 SMNVEV (reference sequence). The CDR3 contains 17 residues. V lost 1 base, J lost 2 bases, and 4 bases stayed unmatched. CDR3 sequence reads: CASSLLLAGGYTDTQYF. CDR3 DNA sequence: TGTGCCAGCAGTTTATTACTAGCGGGGGGATACACAGATACGCAGTATTTT.

This clonotype turned up a few times. The chain links TRBV2 to TRBJ1-2; D may be TRBD1 (5 bases). Trimming shortened V by 6 bases and J by 3 bases, and 17 bases separated the two germline ends. The CDR3 sequence is 15 residues long. Germline values: CDR1 SNHLY, CDR2 FYNNEI. This chain's CDR3 is CASRERGSEYYGYTF. The CDR3 bases are TGTGCCAGCAGGGAGAGGGGCAGCGAGTACTATGGCTACACCTTC.

The sample holds a few counts of this clonotype. The chain couples TRBV10-3 to TRBJ2-1, with a possible D match to TRBD2 (5 bases). Trimming pared 6 bases from V and 9 bases from J, leaving 18 bases between. The V gene's germline CDR1 is ENHRY and CDR2 SYGVKD. This CDR3 region has 14 residues. The CDR3 protein is CAIRGRREGSEQFF. In nucleotides, the CDR3 is TGTGCCATCAGGGGCCGTCGGGAAGGGAGTGAGCAGTTCTTC.

The chain has TRBV11-2 and TRBJ2-3; tentative D call: TRBD1 (6 bases). CDR1 is SGHAT, CDR2 FQNNGV, per germline. This CDR3 has 16 residues. Trimming stripped 5 bases from V and 4 bases from J, with 19 bases between. The CDR3 loop reads CASSPPGQRTADTQYF. CDR3 DNA sequence: TGTGCCAGCAGCCCCCCCGGCCAGCGGACAGCAGATACGCAGTATTTT. Filled out from reference TRBV11-2 and TRBJ2-3, the complete variable domain reads EAGVAQSPRYKIIEKRQSVAFWCNPISGHATLYWYQQILGQGPKLLIQFQNNGVVDDSQLPKDRFSAERLKGVDSTLKIQPAKLEDSAVYLCASSPPGQRTADTQYFGPGTRLTVL.

This rearrangement joins TRBV20-1 to TRBJ2-7; TRBD1 matches at 7 bases. The ends lost 0 bases at V and 2 bases at J; junction bases unmatched: 4. This CDR3 is built from 14 residues. From germline, CDR1 is DFQATT and CDR2 SNEGSKA (reference sequence). The CDR3 sequence is CSARDPGTAYEQYF. DNA for the CDR3: TGCAGTGCTAGAGATCCCGGGACAGCCTACGAGCAGTACTTC.

This clonotype was seen a handful of times. For the CDR3, the DNA is TGCAGTGCTAGCTCATCGGGACAGGGAGGGTACGAGCAGTACTTC. Amino acids: CSASSSGQGGYEQYF. The chain has TRBV20-1 and TRBJ2-7; 9 bases are shared with TRBD1. Germline V gene data show CDR1 as DFQATT and CDR2 as SNEGSKA (reference sequence). This CDR3 region has 15 residues. The J segment lost 4 bases and the V segment lost 3 bases, leaving 10 bases of the junction unmatched.

The chain combines TRBV6-5 with TRBJ1-1; no clear D gene. CDR1 and CDR2 (germline): MNHEY, SVGAGI. The ends were cut back, 2 bases at V and 0 bases at J, with 7 bases in the middle. CDR3 length: 14 amino acids. The DNA of the CDR3 is TGTGCCAGCAGTTACGGACCCATGAACACTGAAGCTTTCTTT. It translates to CASSYGPMNTEAFF.

With respect to this clonotype: The junction does not match germline at one end; this may be a read error. The rearrangement links TRBV25-1 to TRBJ2-1; no definite D call. CDR3 length equals 14 residues. CDR1 is MGHDK and CDR2 is SYGVNS in the germline V gene. CDR3 sequence: CVSSHQVSYNEQFF. The CDR3 region has the DNA TGTGTCAGCAGTCATCAGGTCTCCTACAATGAGCAGTTCTTC.

The chain couples TRBV20-1 to TRBJ2-7; 11 positions match TRBD2. V lost 3 bases and J lost 2; bases outside the gene matches: 3. CDR1 and CDR2 from the germline V gene are DFQATT and SNEGSKA (reference sequence). This CDR3 spans 14 amino acids. CDR3 coding DNA: TGCAGTGCTAGCCTGACTAGCGGGACCTACGAGCAGTACTTC. The encoded protein is CSASLTSGTYEQYF.

This sequence joins TRBV30 and TRBJ1-2; a possible D gene is TRBD1 (5 bases). The CDR3 has 15 amino acids. Trimming stripped 1 base from V and 4 bases from J, with 16 bases between. CDR1 is GTSNPN and CDR2 is SVGIG in the germline V gene (reference sequence). The CDR3 sequence: CAWSGTTMTSYGYTF. The CDR3 nucleotides read TGTGCCTGGAGTGGGACAACTATGACAAGCTATGGCTACACCTTC.

The chain recombines TRBV12-3 or TRBV12-4 with TRBJ1-1; 7 bases are a match to TRBD1. The CDR3 has 17 amino acids. V dropped 1 base and J dropped 0; count of bases not matched to a gene: 8. CDR3 DNA sequence: TGTGCCAGCAGTTTAGACAGGGGCGTCAAGCTGAACACTGAAGCTTTCTTT. Translated, it gives CASSLDRGVKLNTEAFF.

This clonotype was detected only a few times. V and J are TRBV14 and TRBJ2-7; the D is unclear. Between the trimmed V and J ends, which lost 1 base and 0 bases, there was a span of 7 bases. This CDR3 spans 14 amino acids. Germline V gives CDR1 SGHDN, CDR2 FVKESK. CDR3 DNA: TGTGCCAGCAGCCAAGCGGTTTTCTCCTACGAGCAGTACTTC. Translated, it gives CASSQAVFSYEQYF.

This clonotype was observed a few times. V is TRBV5-1 and J is TRBJ2-1, with D possibly TRBD2 on 5 matching bases. CDR1 is SGHRS and CDR2 is YFSETQ in the germline V gene. This CDR3 region has 16 residues. V gave up 2 bases and J gave up 3 bases, with 15 bases separating them. Written as DNA, the CDR3 is TGCGCCAGCAGCTTTCGGAGCGGCTTATACTACAATGAGCAGTTCTTC. It encodes CASSFRSGLYYNEQFF.